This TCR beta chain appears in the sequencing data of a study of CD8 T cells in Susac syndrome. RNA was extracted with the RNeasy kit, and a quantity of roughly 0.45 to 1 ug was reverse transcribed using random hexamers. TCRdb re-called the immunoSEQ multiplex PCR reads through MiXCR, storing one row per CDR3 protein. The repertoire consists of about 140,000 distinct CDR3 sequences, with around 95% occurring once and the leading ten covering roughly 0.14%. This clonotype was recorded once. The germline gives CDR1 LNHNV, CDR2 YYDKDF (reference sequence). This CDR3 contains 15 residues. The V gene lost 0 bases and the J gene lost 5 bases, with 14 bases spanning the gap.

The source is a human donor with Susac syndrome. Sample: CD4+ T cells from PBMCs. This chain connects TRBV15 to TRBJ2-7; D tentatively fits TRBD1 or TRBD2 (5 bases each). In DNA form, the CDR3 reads TGTGCCACCAGCAGAGATGAGGTGGGGGTTCACGAGCAGTACTTC. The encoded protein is CATSRDEVGVHEQYF. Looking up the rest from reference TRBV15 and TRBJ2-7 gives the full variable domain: DAMVIQNPRYQVTQFGKPVTLSCSQTLNHNVMYWYQQKSSQAPKLLFHYYDKDFNNEADTPDNFQSRRPNTSFCFLDIRSPGLGDTAMYLCATSRDEVGVHEQYFGPGTRLTVT.